Sequencing of this T cell receptor beta chain was carried out in a study of blood T cell repertoires in COVID-19. Clones were sequenced by immunoSEQ multiplex PCR, and TCRdb holds only the in-frame ones, with some missing. The table has about 16,000 clones, approximately 91% seen once. CDR3 length: 14 residues. Trimming removed 8 bases from V and 5 bases from J; junction bases left unmatched: 9. Germline-derived CDR1 and CDR2 are SGHTA and FQGNSA. The receptor was derived from a woman older than 75 with COVID-19, enrolled during active disease. Sequenced sample: peripheral blood. The chain is built from TRBV7-2 and TRBJ2-3; 8 bases match TRBD2. The chain's CDR3 is CASGPGGQRDTQYF. For the CDR3, the DNA is TGTGCCAGCGGACCGGGGGGGCAAAGAGATACGCAGTATTTT.